The 5 T cell receptor beta chains below were found in one sample sequenced in a study of blood T cells in healthy people across ages. PCR was performed a second time for 7 to 11 cycles using a sample-barcoded 5' primer and a J-beta primer mix. From the 5' RACE reads, TCRdb called clonotypes with MiXCR, one entry per CDR3 protein. The data hold more than 650,000 distinct CDR3 sequences, with 40% to 65% observed a single time. Sequenced sample: blood. These receptors were collected from an elderly man in good health.

The V call is TRBV7-8, the J call TRBJ2-1, with D perhaps TRBD1 (6 bases). CDR3 length equals 15 residues. Trimming cost V 0 bases and J 15 bases, with 21 bases left between them. In germline, CDR1 is SGHVS, CDR2 FQNEAQ. The CDR3 loop reads CASSLASTVTGRGFF. In nucleotides, the CDR3 is TGTGCCAGCAGCTTAGCATCCACAGTGACAGGAAGGGGGTTCTTC.

The V gene is TRBV12-3 or TRBV12-4, the J gene TRBJ1-2, with D hard to call. The ends were cut back, 6 bases at V and 4 bases at J, with 12 bases in the middle. The CDR3 covers 13 residues. DNA of the CDR3: TGTGCCAGCAGCATCACCGGGAGCTATGGCTACACCTTC. Translation: CASSITGSYGYTF.

The chain carries TRBV15 and TRBJ2-3, with D perhaps assigned TRBD1 or TRBD2 (5 bases each). Trimming left V 1 base short and J 4 bases short, with 12 bases between. The CDR3 is made up of 15 amino acids. CDR1 LNHNV and CDR2 YYDKDF come from the germline V gene (reference sequence). DNA for the CDR3: TGTGCCACCAGCAGAGCCGACGGGGCGGCAGATACGCAGTATTTT. Its translation: CATSRADGAADTQYF.

The V and J genes are TRBV7-9 and TRBJ2-1; 9 nucleotides agree with TRBD1. Unmatched junction bases numbered 8, after V lost 5 bases and J lost 6 bases. Germline-derived CDR1 and CDR2 are SEHNR and FQNEAQ (reference sequence). This CDR3 is 15 amino acids long. Here the CDR3 DNA reads TGTGCCAGCAGCCCGTGGACAGGGGACCTCAATGAGCAGTTCTTC. Its protein is CASSPWTGDLNEQFF.

The chain combines TRBV4-1 with TRBJ2-4; TRBD2 is a possible D gene (8 bases). CDR1 and CDR2 from the germline V gene are MGHRA and YSYEKL. CDR3 length: 18 residues. The germline V and J ends were trimmed by 4 bases and 0 bases, with 19 bases remaining between them. As DNA, the CDR3 is TGCGCCAGCAGCCCTGGGACAGTTAGCGGGGTAGCCAAAAACATTCAGTACTTC. Translated, it gives CASSPGTVSGVAKNIQYF.